This T cell receptor beta chain appears in the sequencing data of a study of cytomegalovirus exposure and HLA in healthy donors. Study-level points and caveats: According to the study, roughly 160 TCR beta chains were cytomegalovirus-associated. In vitro checks showed that a few CMV-associated chains really do target CMV antigens. V- and J-gene trimming of TCR beta was linked (in a later analysis) to a missense DCLRE1C variant.

This clone was counted once. Its antigen is unidentified. PCR employed 60 Vbeta and 13 Jbeta primers. Profiling relied on immunoSEQ multiplex PCR, and the TCRdb table lists in-frame clones only, not all of them. The sample consists of about 160,000 clones, about 75% of them appearing once. V dropped 1 base and J dropped 2; count of bases not matched to a gene: 9. CDR1 and CDR2 (germline): LNHDA, SQIVND (reference sequence). This CDR3 has 17 residues. Material for sequencing was PBMCs. This sequence joins TRBV19 and TRBJ2-3, with 7 bases matching TRBD2. The sequence derives from a man aged 18 to 29 in good health and CMV-seronegative. CDR3 sequence (DNA): TGTGCCAGTAGTATAGCGGGGGGTCGGGCACACACAGATACGCAGTATTTT. It translates to CASSIAGGRAHTDTQYF.